The clone carrying this T cell receptor (beta chain) was detected ten times or more. CDR1 DFQATT and CDR2 SNEGSKA come from the germline V gene (reference sequence). This CDR3 has 17 amino acids. The V segment lost 5 bases and the J segment 0 bases; nucleotides outside the gene matches: 11. TCRdb itself ran the PCR reads through MiXCR, one entry per CDR3 protein. The table shows under 600,000 distinct CDR3 sequences, with about 25% occurring only once. This specimen belongs to a study of molecular identifiers for immune sequencing clone quantification. In the sort, naive CD8 T cells were defined as CD8+CD4-CCR7+CD45RA+.

What was sequenced was naive CD8+ T cells from blood, with Jurkat cell RNA spiked in. Sample subset: FACS-sorted CD8+CD4-CCR7+CD45RA+ naive T cells. The rearrangement joins TRBV20-1 to TRBJ2-3, with 10 bases lining up with TRBD2. The clonotype was recovered from a human donor in good health. Some libraries in this study had Jurkat cell RNA spiked in. DNA of the CDR3: TGCAGTGCTCGCCTAGCGGGAGTGATGGTTAGCACAGATACGCAGTATTTT. This translates into CSARLAGVMVSTDTQYF.